This is a list of T cell receptor beta chains from one sample in a study of CD8+CD57+ T cells in acquired aplastic anemia. TCRdb itself ran the reads through MiXCR, one entry per CDR3 protein. This table holds about 160,000 distinct CDR3 sequences, roughly 48% found once. Input material: sorted CD4+, CD8+, or CD8+CD57+ T cells (not recorded which) from PBMCs. The source of these receptors is a human donor with aplastic anemia. Both conserved end residues are part of each CDR3. A D gene is named only where the DNA matches it firmly. Expanded clones are given a class, and other clones once, few, many or no size at all.

clone_size	v_call	j_call	d_call	cdr3_aa	cdr3_nt
many	TRBV6-4	TRBJ2-2	.	CASSPNTGELFF	TGTGCCAGCAGTCCGAACACCGGGGAGCTGTTTTTT
.	TRBV11-2	TRBJ1-1	TRBD1	CASSTHRGRWNTEAFF	TGTGCCAGCAGCACCCACAGGGGGCGATGGAACACTGAAGCTTTCTTT
many	TRBV19	TRBJ2-1	.	CASSLPTTSIFHEQFF	TGTGCCAGTAGCCTCCCGACAACGAGCATTTTCCATGAGCAGTTCTTC
few	TRBV9	TRBJ2-1	TRBD2	CASSVGTSGYNEQFF	TGTGCCAGCAGTGTTGGGACTAGCGGGTACAATGAGCAGTTCTTC
.	TRBV11-2	TRBJ2-1	TRBD2	CASSSLRAAGVGNEQFF	TGTGCCAGCAGCTCCCTGAGGGCAGCGGGAGTTGGCAATGAGCAGTTCTTC
.	TRBV4-2	TRBJ2-3	.	CASSIPWRSSTDTQYF	TGTGCCAGCTCTATCCCCTGGAGATCTAGCACAGATACGCAGTATTTT
.	TRBV29-1	TRBJ1-2	.	CSVGRGGYTF	TGCAGCGTTGGTAGGGGTGGCTACACCTTC
many	TRBV4-2	TRBJ1-2	TRBD1	CASSPTKRGTAQSFNYGYTF	TGTGCCAGCAGCCCGACGAAGCGGGGGACAGCCCAAAGTTTTAACTATGGCTACACCTTC
many	TRBV20-1	TRBJ2-1	.	CSALAGASNEQFF	TGCAGTGCCTTGGCAGGGGCAAGCAATGAGCAGTTCTTC
.	TRBV20-1	TRBJ1-2	.	CSASSASNYGYTF	TGCAGTGCTAGTTCAGCCTCTAACTATGGCTACACCTTC
many	TRBV20-1	TRBJ2-3	TRBD2	CSALIPGLAALFTDTQYF	TGCAGTGCGTTGATACCGGGACTAGCGGCACTCTTCACAGATACGCAGTATTTT
.	TRBV20-1	TRBJ2-5	.	CSAKGQEIQETQYF	TGCAGTGCCAAGGGTCAGGAAATCCAAGAGACCCAGTACTTC
many	TRBV4-2	TRBJ2-1	.	CASSQEQTGGNEQFF	TGTGCCAGCAGCCAAGAACAGACCGGTGGCAATGAGCAGTTCTTC